This T cell receptor beta chain is drawn from a study of immune characterization of retroperitoneal liposarcoma. CDR1 is MNHNS and CDR2 is SASEGT in the germline V gene. The CDR3 is 14 residues long. V lost 7 bases to trimming and J lost 0 bases; unmatched junction nucleotides: 1. From the PCR reads, TCRdb called clonotypes with MiXCR, one entry per CDR3 protein. The repertoire consists of around 2,300 distinct CDR3 sequences, with approximately 50% occurring once and the leading ten covering approximately 59%. The chain links TRBV6-1 to TRBJ2-7; 12 bases are a match to TRBD2. The specimen sequenced was tumor tissue. The source is a female donor with retroperitoneal liposarcoma. The CDR3 reads CASKTSGSSYEQYF. The CDR3, as DNA: TGTGCCAGCAAGACTAGCGGGAGCTCCTACGAGCAGTACTTC.